The clone carrying this T cell receptor (beta chain) came up many times. The sample originates from a study of T cells after yellow fever vaccination. About the research overall: Any fraction with a low cell number was prepared using SMART-Seq v4 Ultra Low Input.

Unmatched junction bases numbered 4, after V lost 0 bases and J lost 3 bases. This CDR3 has 16 residues. Per germline, CDR1 DFQATT and CDR2 SNEGSKA (reference sequence). From the 5' RACE reads, TCRdb called clonotypes with MiXCR, one entry per CDR3 protein. The data contain roughly 150,000 distinct CDR3 sequences, about 7% of them singletons. This specimen consisted of CD4+ T cells sorted from PBMCs, obtained 10 days after the yellow fever booster vaccination. The chain joins TRBV20-1 to TRBJ2-7; 14 bases are shared with TRBD2. This TCR came from a man aged 25-45 years who received the YFV17D yellow fever vaccine. CDR3: CSARDPGTSGSYEQYF. The CDR3 DNA follows: TGCAGTGCTAGAGATCCCGGGACTAGCGGGAGCTACGAGCAGTACTTC.